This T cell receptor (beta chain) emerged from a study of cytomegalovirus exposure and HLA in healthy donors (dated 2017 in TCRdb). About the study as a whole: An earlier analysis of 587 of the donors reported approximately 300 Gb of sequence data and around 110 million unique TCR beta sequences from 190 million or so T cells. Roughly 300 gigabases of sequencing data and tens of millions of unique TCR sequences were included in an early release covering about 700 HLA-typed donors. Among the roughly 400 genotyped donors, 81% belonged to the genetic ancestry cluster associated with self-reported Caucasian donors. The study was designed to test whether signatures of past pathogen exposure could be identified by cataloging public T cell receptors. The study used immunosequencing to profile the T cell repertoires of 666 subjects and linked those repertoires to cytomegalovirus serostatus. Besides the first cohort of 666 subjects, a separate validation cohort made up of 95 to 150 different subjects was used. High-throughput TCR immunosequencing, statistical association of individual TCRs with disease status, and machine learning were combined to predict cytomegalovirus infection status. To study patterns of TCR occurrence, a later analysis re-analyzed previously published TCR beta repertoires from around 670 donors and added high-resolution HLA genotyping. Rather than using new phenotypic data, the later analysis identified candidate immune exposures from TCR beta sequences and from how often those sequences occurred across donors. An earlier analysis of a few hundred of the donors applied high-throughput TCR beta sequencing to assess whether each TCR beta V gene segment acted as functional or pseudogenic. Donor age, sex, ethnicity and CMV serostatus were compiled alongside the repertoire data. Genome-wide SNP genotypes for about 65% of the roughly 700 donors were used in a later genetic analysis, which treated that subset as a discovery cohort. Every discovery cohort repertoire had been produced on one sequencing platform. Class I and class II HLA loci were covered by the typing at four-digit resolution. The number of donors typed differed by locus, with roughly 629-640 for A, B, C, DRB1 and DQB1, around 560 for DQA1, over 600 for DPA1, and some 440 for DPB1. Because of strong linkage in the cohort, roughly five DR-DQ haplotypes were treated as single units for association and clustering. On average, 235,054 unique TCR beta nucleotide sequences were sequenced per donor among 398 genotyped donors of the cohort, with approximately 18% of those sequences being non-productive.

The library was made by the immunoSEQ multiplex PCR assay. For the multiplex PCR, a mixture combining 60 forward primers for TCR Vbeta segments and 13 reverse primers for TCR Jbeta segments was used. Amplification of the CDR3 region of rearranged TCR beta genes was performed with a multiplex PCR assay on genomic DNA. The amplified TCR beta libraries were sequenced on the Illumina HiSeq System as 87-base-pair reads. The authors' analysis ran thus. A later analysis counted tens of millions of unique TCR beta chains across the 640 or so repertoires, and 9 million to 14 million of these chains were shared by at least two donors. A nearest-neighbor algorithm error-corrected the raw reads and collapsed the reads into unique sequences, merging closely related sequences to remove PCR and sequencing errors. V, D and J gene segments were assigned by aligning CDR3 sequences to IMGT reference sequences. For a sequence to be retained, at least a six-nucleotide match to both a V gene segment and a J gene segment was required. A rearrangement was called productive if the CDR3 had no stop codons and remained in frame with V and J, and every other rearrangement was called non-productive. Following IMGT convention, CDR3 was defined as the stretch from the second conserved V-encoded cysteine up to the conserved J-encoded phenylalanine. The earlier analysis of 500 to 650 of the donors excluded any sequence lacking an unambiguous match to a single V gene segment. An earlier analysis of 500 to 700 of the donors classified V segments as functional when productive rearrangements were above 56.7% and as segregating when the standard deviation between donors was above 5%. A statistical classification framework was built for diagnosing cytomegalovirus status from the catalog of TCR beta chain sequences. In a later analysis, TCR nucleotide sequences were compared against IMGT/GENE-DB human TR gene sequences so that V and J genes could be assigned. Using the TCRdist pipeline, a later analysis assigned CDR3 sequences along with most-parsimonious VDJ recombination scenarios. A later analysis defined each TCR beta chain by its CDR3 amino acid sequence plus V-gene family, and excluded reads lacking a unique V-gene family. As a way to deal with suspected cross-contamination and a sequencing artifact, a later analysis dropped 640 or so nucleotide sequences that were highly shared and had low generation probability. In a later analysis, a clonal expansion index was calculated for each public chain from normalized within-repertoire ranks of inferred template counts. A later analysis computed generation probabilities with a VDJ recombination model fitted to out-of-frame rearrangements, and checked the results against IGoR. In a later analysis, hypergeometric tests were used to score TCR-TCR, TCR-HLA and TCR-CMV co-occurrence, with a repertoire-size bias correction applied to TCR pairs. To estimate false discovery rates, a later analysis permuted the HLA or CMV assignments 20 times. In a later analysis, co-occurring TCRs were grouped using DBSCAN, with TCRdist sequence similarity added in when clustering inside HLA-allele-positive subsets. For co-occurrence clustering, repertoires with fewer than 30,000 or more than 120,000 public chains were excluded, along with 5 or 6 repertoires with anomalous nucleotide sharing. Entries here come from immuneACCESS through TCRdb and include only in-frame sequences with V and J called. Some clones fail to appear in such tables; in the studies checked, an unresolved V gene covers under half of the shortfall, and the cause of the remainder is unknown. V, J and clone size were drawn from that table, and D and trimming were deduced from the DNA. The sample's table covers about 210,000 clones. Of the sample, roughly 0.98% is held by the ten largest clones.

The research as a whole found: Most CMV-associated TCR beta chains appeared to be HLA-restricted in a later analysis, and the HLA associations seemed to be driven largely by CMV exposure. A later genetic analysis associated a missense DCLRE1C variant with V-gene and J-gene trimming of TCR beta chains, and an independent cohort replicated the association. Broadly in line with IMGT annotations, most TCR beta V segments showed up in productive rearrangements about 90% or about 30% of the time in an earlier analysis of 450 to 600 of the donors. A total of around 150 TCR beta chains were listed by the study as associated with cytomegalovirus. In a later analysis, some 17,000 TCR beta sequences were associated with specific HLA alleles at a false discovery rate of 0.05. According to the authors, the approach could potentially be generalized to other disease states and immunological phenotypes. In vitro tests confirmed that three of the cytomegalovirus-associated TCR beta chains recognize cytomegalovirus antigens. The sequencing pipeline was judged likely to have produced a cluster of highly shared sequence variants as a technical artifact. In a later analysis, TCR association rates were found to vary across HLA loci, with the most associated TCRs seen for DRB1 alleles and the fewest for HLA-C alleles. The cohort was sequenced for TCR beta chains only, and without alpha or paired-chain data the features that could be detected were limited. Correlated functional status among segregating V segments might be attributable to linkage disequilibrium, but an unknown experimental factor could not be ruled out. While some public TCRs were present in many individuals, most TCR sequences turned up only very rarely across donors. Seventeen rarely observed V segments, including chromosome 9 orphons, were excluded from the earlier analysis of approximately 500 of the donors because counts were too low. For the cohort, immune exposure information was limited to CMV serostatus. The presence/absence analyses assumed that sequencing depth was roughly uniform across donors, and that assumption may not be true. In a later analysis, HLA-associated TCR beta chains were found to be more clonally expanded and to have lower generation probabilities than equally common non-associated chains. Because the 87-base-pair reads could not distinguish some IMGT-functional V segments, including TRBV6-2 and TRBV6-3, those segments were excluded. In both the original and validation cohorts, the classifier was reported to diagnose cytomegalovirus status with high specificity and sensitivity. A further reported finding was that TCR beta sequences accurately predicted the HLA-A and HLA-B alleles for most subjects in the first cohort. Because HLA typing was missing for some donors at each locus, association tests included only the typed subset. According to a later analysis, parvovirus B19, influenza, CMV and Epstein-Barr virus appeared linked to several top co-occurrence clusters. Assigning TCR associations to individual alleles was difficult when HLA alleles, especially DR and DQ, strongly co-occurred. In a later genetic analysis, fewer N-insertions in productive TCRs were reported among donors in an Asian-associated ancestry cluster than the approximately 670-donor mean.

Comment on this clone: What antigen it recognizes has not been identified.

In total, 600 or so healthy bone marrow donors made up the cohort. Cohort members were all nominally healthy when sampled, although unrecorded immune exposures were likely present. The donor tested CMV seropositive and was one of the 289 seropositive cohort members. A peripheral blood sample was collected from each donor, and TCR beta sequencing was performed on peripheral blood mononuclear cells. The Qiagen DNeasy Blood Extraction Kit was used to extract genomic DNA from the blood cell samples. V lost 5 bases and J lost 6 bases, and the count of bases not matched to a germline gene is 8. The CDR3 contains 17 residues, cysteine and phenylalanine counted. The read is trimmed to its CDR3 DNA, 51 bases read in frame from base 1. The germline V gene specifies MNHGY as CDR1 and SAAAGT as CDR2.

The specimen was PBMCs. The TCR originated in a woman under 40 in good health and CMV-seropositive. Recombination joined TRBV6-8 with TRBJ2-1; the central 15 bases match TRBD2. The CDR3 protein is CASSHRTSGGAVNEQFF. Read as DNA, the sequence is TGTGCCAGCAGTCACCGGACTAGCGGGGGGGCGGTCAATGAGCAGTTCTTC.